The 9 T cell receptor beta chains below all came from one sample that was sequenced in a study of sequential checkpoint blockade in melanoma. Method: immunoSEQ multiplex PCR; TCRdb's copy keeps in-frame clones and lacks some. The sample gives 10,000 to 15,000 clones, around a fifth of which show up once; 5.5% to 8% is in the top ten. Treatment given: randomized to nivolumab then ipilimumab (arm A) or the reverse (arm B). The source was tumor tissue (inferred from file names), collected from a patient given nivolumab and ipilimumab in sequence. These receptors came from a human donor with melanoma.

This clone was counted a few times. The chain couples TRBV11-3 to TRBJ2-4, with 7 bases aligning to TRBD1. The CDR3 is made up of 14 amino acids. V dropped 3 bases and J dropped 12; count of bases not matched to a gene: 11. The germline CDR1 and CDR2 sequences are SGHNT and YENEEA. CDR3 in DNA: TGTGCCAGCAGCTTGGTGGGACGGGGACAGACTCAGTACTTC. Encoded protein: CASSLVGRGQTQYF.

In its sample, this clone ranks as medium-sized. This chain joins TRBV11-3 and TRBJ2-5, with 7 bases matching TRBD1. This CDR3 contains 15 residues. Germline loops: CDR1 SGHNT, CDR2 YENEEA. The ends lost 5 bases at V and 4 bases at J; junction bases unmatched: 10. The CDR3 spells CASSTWDSPGETQYF. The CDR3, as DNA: TGTGCCAGCAGCACCTGGGACAGCCCGGGAGAGACCCAGTACTTC.

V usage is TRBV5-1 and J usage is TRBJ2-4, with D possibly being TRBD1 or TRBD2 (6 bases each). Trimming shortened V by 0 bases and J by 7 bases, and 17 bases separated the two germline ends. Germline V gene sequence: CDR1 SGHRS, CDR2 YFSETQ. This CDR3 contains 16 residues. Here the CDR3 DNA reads TGCGCCAGCAGCTTGGAGCGGCCGGGGGCGAGGAACATTCAGTACTTC. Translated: CASSLERPGARNIQYF.

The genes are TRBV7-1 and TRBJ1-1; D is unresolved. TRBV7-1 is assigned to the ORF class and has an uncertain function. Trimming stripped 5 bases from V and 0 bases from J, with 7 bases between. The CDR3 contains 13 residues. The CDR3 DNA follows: TGTGCCAGCAGCGAGGATATGAACACTGAAGCTTTCTTT. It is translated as CASSEDMNTEAFF.

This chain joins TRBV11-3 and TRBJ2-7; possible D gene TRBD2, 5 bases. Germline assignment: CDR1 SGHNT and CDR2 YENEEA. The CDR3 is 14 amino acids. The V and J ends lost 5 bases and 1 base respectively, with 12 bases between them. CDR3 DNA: TGTGCCAGCAGCCCGGCGGGCGGGTCCTACGAGCAGTACTTC. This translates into CASSPAGGSYEQYF.

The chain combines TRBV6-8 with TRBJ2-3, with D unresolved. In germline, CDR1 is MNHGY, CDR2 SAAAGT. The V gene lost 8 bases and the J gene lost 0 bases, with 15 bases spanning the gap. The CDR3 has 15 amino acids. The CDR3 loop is CASGDGGLSTDTQYF. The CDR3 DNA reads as TGTGCCAGCGGGGATGGCGGCCTGAGCACAGATACGCAGTATTTT.

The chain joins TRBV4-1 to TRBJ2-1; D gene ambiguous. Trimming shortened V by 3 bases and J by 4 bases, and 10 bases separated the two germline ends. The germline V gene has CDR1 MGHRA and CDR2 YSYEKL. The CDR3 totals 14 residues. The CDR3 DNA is TGCGCCAGCAGCCAGGGGTTTCGGTACAATGAGCAGTTCTTC. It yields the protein CASSQGFRYNEQFF.

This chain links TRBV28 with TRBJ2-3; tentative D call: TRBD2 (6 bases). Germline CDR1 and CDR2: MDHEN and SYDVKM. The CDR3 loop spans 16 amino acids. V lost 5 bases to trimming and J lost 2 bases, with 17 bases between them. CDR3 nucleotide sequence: TGTGCCAGCAGTCTCTACTCCGGACTACCCACAGATACGCAGTATTTT. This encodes CASSLYSGLPTDTQYF. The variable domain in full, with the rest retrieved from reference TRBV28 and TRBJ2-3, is DVKVTQSSRYLVKRTGEKVFLECVQDMDHENMFWYRQDPGLGLRLIYFSYDVKMKEKGDIPEGYSVSREKKERFSLILESASTNQTSMYLCASSLYSGLPTDTQYFGPGTRLTVL.

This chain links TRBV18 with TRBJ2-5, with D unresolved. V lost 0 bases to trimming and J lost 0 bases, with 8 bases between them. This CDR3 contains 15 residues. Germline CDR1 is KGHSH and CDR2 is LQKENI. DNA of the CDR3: TGTGCCAGCTCACCACCGTCCGGCTACCAAGAGACCCAGTACTTC. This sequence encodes CASSPPSGYQETQYF. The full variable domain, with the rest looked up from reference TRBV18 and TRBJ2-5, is NAGVMQNPRHLVRRRGQEARLRCSPMKGHSHVYWYRQLPEEGLKFMVYLQKENIIDESGMPKERFSAEFPKEGPSILRIQQVVRGDSAAYFCASSPPSGYQETQYFGPGTRLLVL.